A selection of T cell receptor beta chains follows, all from one sample in a study of blood T cells in healthy people across ages. MiXCR, run by TCRdb on the 5' RACE reads, gives a single entry per CDR3 protein. Here the sample spans about 1.8 million distinct CDR3 sequences, around half being singletons. The specimen sequenced was blood. These receptors all come from a woman aged 35 to 49 in good health. Both conserved end residues are part of each CDR3. Fields, in order: V gene, J gene, clone size, D gene, CDR3 protein, CDR3 DNA. The D gene is left open where the match is weak. Clone sizes are given selectively: once, few, many, or a class where the clone is expanded.

v_gene: TRBV12-3/TRBV12-4; j_gene: TRBJ2-7; abundance: few; d_gene: .; CDR3aa: CASTPGRFSYEQYF; CDR3nt: TGTGCCAGCACCCCAGGGAGATTCTCCTACGAGCAGTACTTC
v_gene: TRBV7-2; j_gene: TRBJ2-5; abundance: .; d_gene: TRBD2; CDR3aa: CASSQLAGAWETQYF; CDR3nt: TGTGCCAGCAGTCAACTAGCGGGGGCCTGGGAGACCCAGTACTTC
v_gene: TRBV20-1; j_gene: TRBJ2-1; abundance: few; d_gene: .; CDR3aa: CSAREDGNEQFF; CDR3nt: TGCAGTGCTAGGGAGGATGGCAATGAGCAGTTCTTC
v_gene: TRBV5-1; j_gene: TRBJ1-2; abundance: .; d_gene: .; CDR3aa: CASSSQDLGYGYTF; CDR3nt: TGCGCCAGCAGCTCCCAGGATTTGGGTTACGGCTACACCTTC
v_gene: TRBV4-2; j_gene: TRBJ2-2; abundance: .; d_gene: TRBD2; CDR3aa: CASSQPRGGGFETGELFF; CDR3nt: TGTGCCAGCAGCCAACCCCGGGGGGGTGGTTTTGAGACCGGGGAGCTGTTTTTT
v_gene: TRBV6-6; j_gene: TRBJ2-5; abundance: .; d_gene: TRBD1; CDR3aa: CASQPAGGTKTQYF; CDR3nt: TGTGCCAGCCAACCCGCAGGGGGCACGAAGACCCAGTACTTC
v_gene: TRBV6-2/TRBV6-3; j_gene: TRBJ2-5; abundance: .; d_gene: TRBD1; CDR3aa: CASSYADREPETQYF; CDR3nt: TGTGCCAGCAGTTACGCGGACAGGGAGCCGGAGACCCAGTACTTC
v_gene: TRBV6-6; j_gene: TRBJ2-1; abundance: few; d_gene: .; CDR3aa: CASLGDEQFF; CDR3nt: TGTGCCAGCTTAGGCGATGAGCAGTTCTTC
v_gene: TRBV20-1; j_gene: TRBJ2-5; abundance: .; d_gene: TRBD2; CDR3aa: CSARDTVPLAGPQETQYF; CDR3nt: TGCAGTGCTAGAGATACGGTTCCGCTAGCGGGACCCCAAGAGACCCAGTACTTC
v_gene: TRBV5-1; j_gene: TRBJ2-4; abundance: few; d_gene: TRBD1; CDR3aa: CASAARGQGRHIQYF; CDR3nt: TGCGCCAGCGCTGCCCGGGGACAGGGCCGCCACATTCAGTACTTC
v_gene: TRBV2; j_gene: TRBJ2-5; abundance: .; d_gene: .; CDR3aa: CASRATAKETQYF; CDR3nt: TGTGCCAGCAGAGCGACAGCAAAAGAGACCCAGTACTTC
v_gene: TRBV14; j_gene: TRBJ1-4; abundance: .; d_gene: .; CDR3aa: CASSQDTQIEKLFF; CDR3nt: TGTGCCAGCAGCCAAGACACGCAGATTGAAAAACTGTTTTTT
v_gene: TRBV11-1; j_gene: TRBJ1-5; abundance: .; d_gene: .; CDR3aa: CASRLEPDSNQPQHF; CDR3nt: TGTGCCAGCAGACTAGAGCCGGATAGCAATCAGCCCCAGCATTTT
v_gene: TRBV4-2; j_gene: TRBJ2-1; abundance: .; d_gene: .; CDR3aa: CASSQEAPGTAISGNEQFF; CDR3nt: TGTGCCAGCAGCCAAGAGGCCCCTGGGACCGCTATTAGCGGCAATGAGCAGTTCTTC
v_gene: TRBV5-6; j_gene: TRBJ1-6; abundance: .; d_gene: .; CDR3aa: CASSLSSSLSSYNSPLHF; CDR3nt: TGTGCCAGCAGCTTGTCGTCGAGCCTGAGCTCCTATAATTCACCCCTCCACTTT
v_gene: TRBV6-5; j_gene: TRBJ2-3; abundance: few; d_gene: TRBD1; CDR3aa: CASSYLWSDRASDRDTQYF; CDR3nt: TGTGCCAGCAGTTACCTCTGGTCAGACAGGGCAAGCGATAGGGATACGCAGTATTTT
v_gene: TRBV9; j_gene: TRBJ2-5; abundance: .; d_gene: TRBD2; CDR3aa: CASSVGSGGAETQYF; CDR3nt: TGTGCCAGCAGCGTAGGCAGCGGGGGGGCAGAGACCCAGTACTTC
v_gene: TRBV4-3; j_gene: TRBJ2-1; abundance: .; d_gene: .; CDR3aa: CASSQFVGRHSLSYNEQFF; CDR3nt: TGCGCCAGCAGCCAGTTTGTCGGCCGACATAGCCTTTCCTACAATGAGCAGTTCTTC
v_gene: TRBV12-3/TRBV12-4; j_gene: TRBJ2-7; abundance: many; d_gene: .; CDR3aa: CASSIRQGAYEQYF; CDR3nt: TGTGCCAGCAGTATTAGGCAGGGCGCCTACGAGCAGTACTTC
v_gene: TRBV6-1; j_gene: TRBJ1-1; abundance: .; d_gene: .; CDR3aa: CASSPTGRVWDTEAFF; CDR3nt: TGTGCCAGCAGCCCCACAGGGAGGGTGTGGGACACTGAAGCTTTCTTT
v_gene: TRBV28; j_gene: TRBJ1-2; abundance: once; d_gene: .; CDR3aa: CASNPDSYYGYTF; CDR3nt: TGTGCCAGCAATCCGGACAGCTACTATGGCTACACCTTC
v_gene: TRBV20-1; j_gene: TRBJ1-5; abundance: once; d_gene: .; CDR3aa: CSAPRQQGNNQPQHF; CDR3nt: TGCAGTGCTCCTCGTCAGCAGGGAAACAATCAGCCCCAGCATTTT
v_gene: TRBV29-1; j_gene: TRBJ2-1; abundance: few; d_gene: .; CDR3aa: CSYRGLKVYNEQFF; CDR3nt: TGCAGCTACAGGGGACTGAAGGTCTACAATGAGCAGTTCTTC
v_gene: TRBV24-1; j_gene: TRBJ2-1; abundance: .; d_gene: TRBD2; CDR3aa: CATSDRGTSGGSSYNEQFF; CDR3nt: TGTGCCACCAGTGACCGCGGGACTAGCGGGGGAAGCTCCTACAATGAGCAGTTCTTC
v_gene: TRBV29-1; j_gene: TRBJ1-4; abundance: .; d_gene: .; CDR3aa: CSVEVVGTNEKLFF; CDR3nt: TGCAGCGTTGAAGTTGTGGGAACTAATGAAAAACTGTTTTTT
v_gene: TRBV5-5; j_gene: TRBJ2-7; abundance: few; d_gene: TRBD2; CDR3aa: CASSLVGGSRVYEQYF; CDR3nt: TGTGCCAGCAGCTTGGTGGGCGGGAGTCGTGTCTACGAGCAGTACTTC
v_gene: TRBV25-1; j_gene: TRBJ2-3; abundance: once; d_gene: TRBD2; CDR3aa: CASSDGSYGGAINTQYF; CDR3nt: TGTGCCAGCAGTGACGGAAGCTACGGGGGGGCGATAAATACGCAGTATTTT
v_gene: TRBV7-3; j_gene: TRBJ2-3; abundance: .; d_gene: .; CDR3aa: CASSRGGGDTDTQYF; CDR3nt: TGTGCCAGCAGCCGAGGGGGGGGGGACACAGATACGCAGTATTTT
v_gene: TRBV20-1; j_gene: TRBJ2-7; abundance: .; d_gene: .; CDR3aa: CSASGWDNPYEQYF; CDR3nt: TGCAGTGCTAGCGGTTGGGACAACCCCTACGAGCAGTACTTC
v_gene: TRBV13; j_gene: TRBJ2-1; abundance: .; d_gene: .; CDR3aa: CASSPTLAEQFF; CDR3nt: TGTGCCAGCAGCCCGACACTGGCGGAGCAGTTCTTC
v_gene: TRBV11-1; j_gene: TRBJ2-3; abundance: .; d_gene: .; CDR3aa: CASSTGLGRRAQYF; CDR3nt: TGTGCCAGCAGTACAGGACTGGGACGTAGGGCGCAGTATTTT
v_gene: TRBV14; j_gene: TRBJ2-5; abundance: .; d_gene: .; CDR3aa: CASSQDNRASGETQYF; CDR3nt: TGTGCCAGCAGCCAAGATAACCGGGCCTCGGGAGAGACCCAGTACTTC
v_gene: TRBV20-1; j_gene: TRBJ2-2; abundance: .; d_gene: .; CDR3aa: CSARESGRTGELFF; CDR3nt: TGCAGTGCTAGGGAATCAGGGAGGACCGGGGAGCTGTTTTTT
v_gene: TRBV27; j_gene: TRBJ2-3; abundance: few; d_gene: .; CDR3aa: CASTSRWGTDTQYF; CDR3nt: TGTGCCAGCACCTCCCGGTGGGGCACAGATACGCAGTATTTT
v_gene: TRBV28; j_gene: TRBJ1-6; abundance: .; d_gene: TRBD1; CDR3aa: CASSASTGFKSPLHF; CDR3nt: TGTGCCAGCAGTGCCTCGACAGGGTTCAAGTCACCCCTCCACTTT
v_gene: TRBV20-1; j_gene: TRBJ1-2; abundance: .; d_gene: .; CDR3aa: CSARGGASIYTF; CDR3nt: TGCAGTGCTAGAGGGGGCGCATCGATCTACACCTTC
v_gene: TRBV13; j_gene: TRBJ2-7; abundance: .; d_gene: .; CDR3aa: CASSFAAGALNEQYF; CDR3nt: TGTGCCAGCAGCTTTGCGGCGGGGGCGCTCAACGAGCAGTACTTC
v_gene: TRBV24-1; j_gene: TRBJ2-1; abundance: .; d_gene: TRBD1; CDR3aa: CATSDPLPGQGGNEQFF; CDR3nt: TGTGCCACCAGTGATCCCCTACCCGGACAGGGAGGCAATGAGCAGTTCTTC
v_gene: TRBV14; j_gene: TRBJ2-7; abundance: .; d_gene: .; CDR3aa: CASSHSGWDEQYF; CDR3nt: TGTGCCAGCAGCCACTCGGGTTGGGACGAGCAGTACTTC
v_gene: TRBV24-1; j_gene: TRBJ1-2; abundance: .; d_gene: .; CDR3aa: CATSDTDSSGYTF; CDR3nt: TGTGCCACCAGTGATACAGACTCGAGTGGCTACACCTTC
v_gene: TRBV20-1; j_gene: TRBJ2-7; abundance: few; d_gene: .; CDR3aa: CSARGPTYEQYF; CDR3nt: TGCAGTGCTAGAGGGCCTACCTACGAGCAGTACTTC